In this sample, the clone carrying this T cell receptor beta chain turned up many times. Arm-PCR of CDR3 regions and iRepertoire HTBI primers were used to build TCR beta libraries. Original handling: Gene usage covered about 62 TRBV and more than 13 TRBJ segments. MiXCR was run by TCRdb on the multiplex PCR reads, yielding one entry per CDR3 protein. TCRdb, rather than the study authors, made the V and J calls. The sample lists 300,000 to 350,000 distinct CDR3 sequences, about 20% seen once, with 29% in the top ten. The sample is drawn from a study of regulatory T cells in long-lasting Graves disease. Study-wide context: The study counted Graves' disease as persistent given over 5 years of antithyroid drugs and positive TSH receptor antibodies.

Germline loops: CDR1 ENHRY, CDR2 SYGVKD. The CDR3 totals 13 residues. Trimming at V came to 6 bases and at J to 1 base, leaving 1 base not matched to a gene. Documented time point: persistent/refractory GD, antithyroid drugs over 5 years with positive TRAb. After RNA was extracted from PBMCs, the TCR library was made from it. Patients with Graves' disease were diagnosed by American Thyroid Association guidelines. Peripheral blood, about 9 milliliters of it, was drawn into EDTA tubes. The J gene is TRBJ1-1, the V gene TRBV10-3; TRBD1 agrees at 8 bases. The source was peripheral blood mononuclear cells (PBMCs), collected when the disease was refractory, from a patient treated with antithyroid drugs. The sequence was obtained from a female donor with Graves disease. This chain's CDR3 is CAIRTGENTEAFF. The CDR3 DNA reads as TGTGCCATCAGGACAGGGGAGAACACTGAAGCTTTCTTT.